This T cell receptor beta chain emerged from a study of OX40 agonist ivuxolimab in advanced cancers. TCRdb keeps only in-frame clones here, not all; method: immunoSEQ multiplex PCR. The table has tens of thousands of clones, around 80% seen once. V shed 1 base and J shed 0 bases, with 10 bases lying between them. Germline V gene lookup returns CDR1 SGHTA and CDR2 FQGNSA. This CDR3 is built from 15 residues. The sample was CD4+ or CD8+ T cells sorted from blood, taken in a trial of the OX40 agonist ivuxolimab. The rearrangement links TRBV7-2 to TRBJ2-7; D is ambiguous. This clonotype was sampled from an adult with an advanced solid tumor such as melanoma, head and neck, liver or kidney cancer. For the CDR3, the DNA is TGTGCCAGCAGCTTAGGAGCTAGGAGCTCCTACGAGCAGTACTTC. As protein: CASSLGARSSYEQYF.